The 27 T cell receptor beta chains listed next were all sequenced from one sample in a study of blood T cell repertoires in COVID-19. The data were produced by immunoSEQ multiplex PCR, yet TCRdb's version contains in-frame clones alone and is incomplete. The table lists approximately 73,000 clones, about 89% of them singletons. Sequenced input: peripheral blood. Receptors originate from an older woman with acute or convalescent COVID-19.

The V call is TRBV16, the J call TRBJ2-2; TRBD2 matches at 7 bases. The CDR3 consists of 15 residues. V dropped 4 bases and J dropped 1; count of bases not matched to a gene: 3. Germline V gives CDR1 KGHSY, CDR2 FQNENV. CDR3 protein: CASSRSGGNTGELFF. DNA of the CDR3: TGTGCCAGCAGCCGGTCGGGAGGGAACACCGGGGAGCTGTTTTTT. Full variable domain (remainder filled in from reference TRBV16 and TRBJ2-2): GEEVAQTPKHLVRGEGQKAKLYCAPIKGHSYVFWYQQVLKNEFKFLISFQNENVFDETGMPKERFSAKCLPNSPCSLEIQATKLEDSAVYFCASSRSGGNTGELFFGEGSRLTVL.

The chain carries TRBV24-1 and TRBJ1-2; tentative D call: TRBD1 (6 bases). V lost 0 bases and J 4 bases, leaving 17 bases between the germline ends. The CDR3 totals 17 residues. Per germline, CDR1 KGHDR and CDR2 SFDVKD. CDR3 bases: TGTGCCACCAGTGATTTGTTGGAATTGGGGGCGCCCTATGGCTACACCTTC. This encodes CATSDLLELGAPYGYTF.

This clone was seen only a few times. The rearrangement links TRBV18 to TRBJ1-1, with D maybe TRBD1 (5 bases). Germline CDR1 reads KGHSH; CDR2 reads LQKENI. The CDR3 length is 11 residues. Trimming pared 5 bases from V and 7 bases from J, leaving 8 bases between. The DNA for the CDR3 is TGTGCCAGCTCATCGACAGATGAAGCTTTCTTT. It encodes CASSSTDEAFF.

The chain is built from TRBV28 and TRBJ1-2; D possibly corresponds to TRBD1 (6 bases). The V gene's germline CDR1 is MDHEN and CDR2 SYDVKM. The CDR3 sequence is 17 residues long. Trimming took 5 bases from V and 1 from J, leaving 20 bases between them. CDR3 region: CASSPPFSDSINYGYTF. DNA for the CDR3: TGTGCCAGCAGTCCACCGTTCTCGGACAGCATTAACTATGGCTACACCTTC.

This rearrangement joins TRBV5-8 to TRBJ2-6; TRBD1 matches 7 bases. The ends lost 2 bases at V and 0 bases at J; junction bases unmatched: 8. There are 18 residues in the CDR3. The germline gives CDR1 SGHTS, CDR2 YDEGEE. CDR3 sequence reads: CASSFSRDSYSGANVLTF. CDR3 sequence (DNA): TGTGCCAGCAGCTTTTCACGGGACAGTTACTCTGGGGCCAACGTCCTGACTTTC.

This sequence joins TRBV2 and TRBJ2-7; 7 bases line up with TRBD1. Germline trimming cut 7 bases from V and 5 bases from J; bases unmatched to any gene: 8. The germline V gene encodes CDR1 SNHLY and CDR2 FYNNEI. This CDR3 region has 13 residues. The CDR3 sequence is CASIIDRDNEQYF. As DNA, the CDR3 is TGTGCCAGCATTATCGACAGGGACAACGAGCAGTACTTC.

CDR3 in amino acids: CASSSGLAGGSGTQYF. The DNA of the CDR3 is TGTGCCAGCAGCTCCGGACTAGCGGGGGGGTCTGGGACCCAGTACTTC. The chain joins TRBV7-9 to TRBJ2-5; the match to TRBD2 covers 15 bases. V lost 4 bases to trimming and J lost 7 bases; unmatched junction nucleotides: 7. Germline assignment: CDR1 SEHNR and CDR2 FQNEAQ (reference sequence). There are 16 residues in the CDR3. The whole variable domain, remainder taken from reference TRBV7-9 and TRBJ2-5, is DTGVSQNPRHKITKRGQNVTFRCDPISEHNRLYWYRQTLGQGPEFLTYFQNEAQLEKSRLLSDRFSAERPKGSFSTLEIQRTEQGDSAMYLCASSSGLAGGSGTQYFGPGTRLLVL.

V is TRBV28 and J is TRBJ1-4; possibly TRBD1 for D (5 bases). V was clipped by 7 bases and J by 0 bases, with 9 bases between them. Germline V gene sequence: CDR1 MDHEN, CDR2 SYDVKM. The CDR3 runs to 14 residues. CDR3 sequence reads: CASTQGATNEKLFF. CDR3 nucleotides: TGTGCCAGCACGCAGGGCGCAACTAATGAAAAACTGTTTTTT.

V usage is TRBV6-2 or TRBV6-3 and J usage is TRBJ2-1, with 8 bases fitting TRBD1. The CDR3 contains 18 residues. Germline lookup yields CDR1 MNHEY and CDR2 SVGEGT. The V and J ends lost 4 bases and 0 bases, in that order; junction bases with no gene match: 11. CDR3 coding DNA: TGTGCCAGCAGTTCGGGGACAGGCGGTCAGGTCTCCTACAATGAGCAGTTCTTC. It translates to CASSSGTGGQVSYNEQFF.

This chain uses TRBV28 with TRBJ2-3, with 15 nucleotides matching TRBD2. Trimming cost V 2 bases and J 12 bases; bases outside gene matches: 6. Germline V gene lookup returns CDR1 MDHEN and CDR2 SYDVKM. This CDR3 contains 15 residues. CDR3 residues: CASSLRTSGGDPQYF. CDR3 nucleotides: TGTGCCAGCAGTTTACGGACTAGCGGGGGGGACCCACAGTATTTT.

V gene TRBV18 combines with J gene TRBJ1-4; D perhaps matches TRBD1 (5 bases). With 2 bases removed from V and 7 bases from J, the gap between germline ends came to 11 bases. CDR1 KGHSH and CDR2 LQKENI come from the germline V gene. The CDR3 totals 14 residues. The CDR3 loop is CASSPRQGTEKLFF. The CDR3 DNA reads TGTGCCAGCTCACCAAGGCAGGGTACTGAAAAACTGTTTTTT.

The genes are TRBV7-7 and TRBJ2-7, with TRBD2 identical over 7 bases. The CDR3 totals 15 residues. CDR1 is SSHAT, CDR2 FNYEAQ, per germline (reference sequence). J gave up 0 bases and V 2 bases, and 4 bases lay outside the gene matches. CDR3 coding DNA: TGTGCCAGCAGCTTACGAGCGGGGTCCTCCTACGAGCAGTACTTC. Translation gives CASSLRAGSSYEQYF.

The chain carries TRBV3-1 (or the pseudogene TRBV3-2) and TRBJ2-5, with D possibly matching TRBD1 (6 bases). Germline loops: CDR1 LGHDT, CDR2 YNNKEL (reference sequence). CDR3 length: 17 amino acids. Deletions cut 0 bases from V and 0 bases from J, with 14 bases between. CDR3 sequence: CASSQDRDTKYQETQYF. The CDR3 nucleotides read TGTGCCAGCAGCCAAGATCGGGACACGAAATACCAAGAGACCCAGTACTTC.

The chain is built from TRBV4-2 and TRBJ1-1; D is perhaps TRBD1 (5 bases). The CDR3 covers 15 residues. Trimming took 0 bases from V and 3 from J, leaving 11 bases between them. Germline V lookup: CDR1 LGHNA, CDR2 YNFKEQ. The CDR3 loop is CASSQDRGGDTEAFF. In DNA form, the CDR3 reads TGTGCCAGCAGCCAAGATCGGGGCGGGGACACTGAAGCTTTCTTT.

The rearrangement joins TRBV4-3 to TRBJ2-7; TRBD2 agrees at 9 bases. Germline values: CDR1 LGHNA, CDR2 YSLEER. Trimming took 1 base from V and 5 from J; bases not matched to a gene: 6. This CDR3 is built from 15 residues. CDR3 nucleotide sequence: TGCGCCAGCAGCCAAGGTCTAGCGGGACTCCACGAGCAGTACTTC. The encoded protein is CASSQGLAGLHEQYF.

Only a few counts were recorded for this clone. V and J are TRBV28 and TRBJ1-5, with 10 bases identical to TRBD1. CDR3 length: 17 residues. J lost 2 bases, V lost 5 bases, and 9 bases had no gene match. From germline, CDR1 is MDHEN and CDR2 SYDVKM. The CDR3 region is CASSTWDRGKGNQPQHF. The CDR3 DNA is TGTGCCAGCAGTACCTGGGACAGGGGAAAAGGCAATCAGCCCCAGCATTTT.

This clone was detected only once. This chain joins TRBV18 and TRBJ2-4, with a tentative D call TRBD1 (6 bases). The germline CDR1 and CDR2 sequences are KGHSH and LQKENI. Trimming pared 2 bases from V and 13 bases from J, leaving 21 bases between. The CDR3 extends over 15 amino acids. The CDR3 DNA follows: TGTGCCAGCTCACCAGATATGGACAGTTCCACGGGACAGTACTTC. Translating gives CASSPDMDSSTGQYF.

The V and J genes are TRBV28 and TRBJ2-7; D might be TRBD1 (5 bases). Per the germline V gene, CDR1 is MDHEN and CDR2 is SYDVKM. The ends were cut back, 4 bases at V and 2 bases at J, with 9 bases in the middle. The CDR3 has 13 amino acids. CDR3 protein: CASSSQDPYEQYF. The DNA for the CDR3 is TGTGCCAGCAGTTCACAGGACCCCTACGAGCAGTACTTC.

This clone appeared a single time. This chain joins TRBV19 and TRBJ1-5; D is possibly TRBD1 (5 bases). The CDR3 is 14 amino acids. The V gene's germline CDR1 is LNHDA and CDR2 SQIVND (reference sequence). The V end lost 8 bases, the J end lost 9 bases, and 20 bases lay between the germline ends. CDR3 residues: CASHNGGVGGPQHF. The CDR3 DNA sequence: TGTGCCAGTCACAATGGGGGGGTCGGGGGGCCCCAGCATTTT.

V usage is TRBV27 and J usage is TRBJ2-3, with 7 bases aligning to TRBD1. In germline, CDR1 is MNHEY, CDR2 SMNVEV (reference sequence). This CDR3 is 15 amino acids long. V was pared by 4 bases and J by 2 bases, with 6 bases of the junction left unmatched. The DNA of the CDR3 is TGTGCCAGCAGTTCTCACAGGGGCCCCACAGATACGCAGTATTTT. Translation gives CASSSHRGPTDTQYF.

The genes are TRBV5-5 and TRBJ1-1, with D possibly TRBD1 on 6 matching bases. The CDR3 is made up of 15 amino acids. In germline, CDR1 is SGHKS, CDR2 YYEKEE (reference sequence). V was trimmed by 0 bases and J by 1 base, leaving 10 bases between them. The CDR3 loop reads CASSLAGARNTEAFF. CDR3 DNA sequence: TGTGCCAGCAGCTTGGCAGGGGCCCGGAACACTGAAGCTTTCTTT.

The V gene is TRBV15, the J gene TRBJ2-6, with 10 bases lining up with TRBD1. The length of the CDR3 is 17 residues. V gave up 3 bases and J gave up 4 bases; unmatched junction bases: 6. Germline-derived CDR1 and CDR2 are LNHNV and YYDKDF (reference sequence). CDR3 loop: CATSRAGQGYGANVLTF. CDR3 in DNA: TGTGCCACCAGCAGGGCGGGACAGGGGTACGGGGCCAACGTCCTGACTTTC.

The chain links TRBV5-6 to TRBJ2-5, with 7 bases that match TRBD2. Germline V lookup: CDR1 SGHDT, CDR2 YYEEEE. Losses at the gene ends were 2 bases for V and 5 bases for J; bases not matched to a gene: 6. The length of the CDR3 is 14 residues. CDR3 in amino acids: CASSFGLESETQYF. CDR3 DNA sequence: TGTGCCAGCAGCTTCGGACTAGAGAGTGAGACCCAGTACTTC.

The chain has TRBV9 and TRBJ2-5; unclear D gene. Looked up from germline, CDR1 is SGDLS and CDR2 is YYNGEE. This CDR3 region has 14 residues. V lost 0 bases and J lost 1, with 7 bases in between. DNA for the CDR3: TGTGCCAGCAGCGTAGATTGGGCCCAAGAGACCCAGTACTTC. Its translation: CASSVDWAQETQYF. Together with reference TRBV9 and TRBJ2-5, the CDR3 gives the full variable domain: DSGVTQTPKHLITATGQRVTLRCSPRSGDLSVYWYQQSLDQGLQFLIQYYNGEERAKGNILERFSAQQFPDLHSELNLSSLELGDSALYFCASSVDWAQETQYFGPGTRLLVL.

The chain has TRBV9 and TRBJ2-5; a weak D match, TRBD1 (5 bases). Germline assignment: CDR1 SGDLS and CDR2 YYNGEE. CDR3 length: 15 residues. Trimming removed 7 bases at V and 4 bases at J, with 20 bases between. The CDR3 nucleotides are TGTGCCAGCTCAACCCTGGGGCAGGGCGGAGAGACCCAGTACTTC. It translates to CASSTLGQGGETQYF. The whole variable domain, remainder taken from reference TRBV9 and TRBJ2-5, is DSGVTQTPKHLITATGQRVTLRCSPRSGDLSVYWYQQSLDQGLQFLIQYYNGEERAKGNILERFSAQQFPDLHSELNLSSLELGDSALYFCASSTLGQGGETQYFGPGTRLLVL.

This clone is a singleton in its sample. The V call is TRBV18, the J call TRBJ1-1, with 8 bases that match TRBD1. Germline-derived CDR1 and CDR2 are KGHSH and LQKENI. The CDR3 length is 14 residues. Trimming cost V 6 bases and J 5 bases; bases outside gene matches: 8. CDR3 nucleotides: TGTGCCAGCTCCGTGGACAGGGTGAGGACTGAAGCTTTCTTT. Protein sequence: CASSVDRVRTEAFF.

V is TRBV28 and J is TRBJ2-2, with TRBD2 matching over 8 bases. V lost 4 bases to trimming and J lost 6 bases; unmatched junction nucleotides: 7. Germline CDR1 and CDR2: MDHEN and SYDVKM. The CDR3 runs 15 residues. The CDR3 sequence: CASSSTTGGAGELFF. CDR3 in DNA: TGTGCCAGCAGTTCTACGACCGGGGGGGCCGGGGAGCTGTTTTTT.